This T cell receptor (beta chain) is from a study of blood T cell repertoires in COVID-19. The table came from immunoSEQ multiplex PCR; TCRdb's copy has only in-frame clones and leaves some out. The top ten clones hold around 2% of a sample with 350,000 to 400,000 clones, around 87% of them seen once. V was pared by 5 bases and J by 0 bases, with 10 bases of the junction left unmatched. CDR1 and CDR2 (germline): SQVTM, ANQGSEA. The CDR3 extends over 16 amino acids. This TCR was recovered from a man in his forties in a cohort exposed to, infected with or recovered from COVID-19 (not recorded which). The rearrangement joins TRBV29-1 to TRBJ2-3; the match to TRBD2 covers 8 bases. Sequencing used PBMCs or T cells enriched from blood (not recorded which). CDR3 protein: CSVTPRASGSTDTQYF. Written as DNA, the CDR3 is TGCAGCGTTACCCCGAGAGCTAGCGGGAGCACAGATACGCAGTATTTT.